The text below deals with one T cell receptor (beta chain). No antigen is known for it. The assay was immunoSEQ multiplex PCR, and TCRdb's table has in-frame clones only and misses some. The sample has approximately 120,000 clones, 91% seen once. This sample is part of a study of T cell responses to AZD1222 COVID-19 vaccine. General study points: Among those given AZD1222, only 6 or 7 were seropositive at baseline.

V lost 3 bases, J lost 3 bases, and 12 bases lay in between. The CDR3 sequence is 14 residues long. The V gene's germline CDR1 is LNHDA and CDR2 SQIVND (reference sequence). The sample in question was peripheral blood, obtained on day 0 of AZD1222 vaccination. J is TRBJ2-7 and V is TRBV19; tentatively, D is TRBD1 (6 bases). This TCR derives from an adult in good health. The chain's CDR3 is CASSIAQGVYEQYF. The CDR3 nucleotides are TGTGCCAGTAGTATTGCACAGGGAGTCTACGAGCAGTACTTC.